One T cell receptor (beta chain) is described in this entry. This may arise from a read error, as a much more abundant clone is one base away. Primers used in a second PCR of about 7 to 12 cycles were a sample-barcoded 5' primer and a J-beta primer mix. Every cDNA molecule bore a tag from a template-switch adaptor containing 12 random nucleotides. Each CDR3 protein is one row after TCRdb ran MiXCR on the 5' RACE reads. The sample includes some 890,000 distinct CDR3 sequences, 25% to 30% of them seen just once. This entry comes from a study of blood T cells in healthy people across ages. In addition, the sample was reused for a study of T cells of mothers and their children. That work contributes: Whether pairs are related or unrelated, thymic selection shapes their TCR recombination output in much the same way.

The material sequenced was blood. The sequence was collected from a woman in her 40s in good health.

The CDR3 DNA sequence: TGTGCCAGCAGCCGATTCGGGGGGACTAGCGAGGTTGAGCTGTTCTTC. Protein: CASSRFGGTSEVELFF. This chain links TRBV3-1 with TRBJ2-1, with 10 bases identical to TRBD2. The CDR3 loop spans 16 amino acids. Per germline, CDR1 LGHDT and CDR2 YNNKEL (reference sequence).